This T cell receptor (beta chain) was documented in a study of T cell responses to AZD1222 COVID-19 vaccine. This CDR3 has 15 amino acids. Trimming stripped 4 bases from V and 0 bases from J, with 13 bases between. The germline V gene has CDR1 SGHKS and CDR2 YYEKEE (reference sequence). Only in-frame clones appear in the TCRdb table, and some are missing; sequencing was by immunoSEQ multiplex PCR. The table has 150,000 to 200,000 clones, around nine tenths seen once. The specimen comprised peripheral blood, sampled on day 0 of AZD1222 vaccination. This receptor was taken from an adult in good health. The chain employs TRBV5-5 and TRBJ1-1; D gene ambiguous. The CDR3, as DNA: TGTGCCAGCAGCCCTGTGACGGGATTGAACACTGAAGCTTTCTTT. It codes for CASSPVTGLNTEAFF.